This T cell receptor beta chain was recovered during a study of blood T cell repertoires in COVID-19. CDR1 is SGHVS, CDR2 FNYEAQ, per germline. V was pared by 5 bases and J by 3 bases, with 8 bases of the junction left unmatched. The CDR3 extends over 16 amino acids. The repertoire was sequenced with immunoSEQ multiplex PCR; TCRdb's copy has only in-frame clones and lacks some. The table records nearly 350,000 clones, 91% of them present only once. The genes are TRBV7-6 and TRBJ1-4, with 8 bases that match TRBD1. The source of this sequence is a woman younger than 35 who had recovered from COVID-19. The sample comprised peripheral blood. DNA for the CDR3: TGTGCCAGCAGCCGGGGACAGGTGACGTCTAATGAAAAACTGTTTTTT. Translating gives CASSRGQVTSNEKLFF.